This TCR beta chain was obtained from a study of response to subunit inactivated influenza vaccine. As concerns this clonotype: The antigen remains undetermined.

CDR3 size: 13 residues. Trimming pared 0 bases from V and 5 bases from J, leaving 4 bases between. Germline values: CDR1 KGHDR, CDR2 SFDVKD. Points from the study as a whole: After each seasonal influenza vaccination, few new T cells are recruited, the authors suggested.

TCRdb processed the RT-PCR reads anew with MiXCR; each CDR3 protein has one entry. Seen here are 490,000 or so distinct CDR3 sequences, around 8% observed once, and the top ten hold about an eighth. This clonotype was sampled from a man aged 50 to 75 who received an inactivated influenza vaccine. The sample was PBMCs from blood, taken about 24 months after vaccination. The gene calls are TRBV24-1 and TRBJ2-1; D ambiguous. CDR3 residues: CATSDLRHNEQFF. The CDR3 DNA reads TGTGCCACCAGTGATTTGCGACACAATGAGCAGTTCTTC.